These T cell receptor beta chains were read from a single sample in a study of T cells in Graves' hyperthyroidism and ophthalmopathy. A single record per CDR3 protein comes from TCRdb applying MiXCR to the multiplex PCR reads. The sample has under 300,000 distinct CDR3 sequences, 22% seen once. Sequencing used blood. These receptors were obtained from a man in his thirties or forties with Graves' ophthalmopathy. Each CDR3 is given with its conserved first and last residue. The D gene is left open where the match is weak. Clone size is stated in some rows and not others, as once, few, many or a class when expanded.

TRBV6-2/TRBV6-3	TRBJ2-1	NA	NA	16	CASSYLIRVVYNEQFF	TGTGCCAGCAGTTACCTGATTAGAGTAGTCTACAATGAGCAGTTCTTC
TRBV5-8	TRBJ2-1	NA	NA	15	CASGMDGGSYNEQFF	TGTGCCAGCGGGATGGACGGTGGCTCCTACAATGAGCAGTTCTTC
TRBV9	TRBJ2-1	TRBD2	NA	14	CASSHTGGLNEQFF	TGTGCCAGCAGCCATACGGGGGGTCTCAATGAGCAGTTCTTC
TRBV27	TRBJ1-1	NA	few	13	CASRETENTEAFF	TGTGCCAGCAGGGAGACAGAGAACACTGAAGCTTTCTTT
TRBV20-1	TRBJ1-2	TRBD1	NA	14	CSAQGDRGRYGYTF	TGCAGTGCGCAGGGGGACAGGGGGCGATATGGCTACACCTTC
TRBV12-3/TRBV12-4	TRBJ1-1	NA	NA	13	CASSFRRWSEAFF	TGTGCCAGCAGTTTTAGGCGGTGGTCTGAAGCTTTCTTT
TRBV6-1	TRBJ2-7	TRBD2	few	15	CASSGGVGLSGEQYF	TGTGCCAGCAGTGGAGGGGTGGGACTATCTGGTGAGCAGTACTTC
TRBV25-1	TRBJ2-7	NA	NA	12	CASRHGLLEQYF	TGTGCCAGCAGGCACGGACTGCTCGAGCAGTACTTC
TRBV7-3	TRBJ2-1	NA	NA	16	CASSLRAGVRYNEQFF	TGTGCCAGCAGCTTAAGAGCAGGGGTGAGATACAATGAGCAGTTCTTC
TRBV7-8	TRBJ2-1	TRBD2	NA	15	CASRAGLAGNYEQFF	TGTGCCAGCAGGGCGGGACTAGCGGGTAACTATGAGCAGTTCTTC
TRBV20-1	TRBJ2-1	NA	few	14	CSASRGPSYNEQFF	TGCAGTGCTAGTCGCGGGCCGTCCTACAATGAGCAGTTCTTC
TRBV28	TRBJ2-6	NA	NA	16	CASSTHESSGANVLTF	TGTGCCAGCAGTACCCACGAGAGCTCTGGGGCCAACGTCCTGACTTTC
TRBV2	TRBJ1-6	NA	many	15	CASSEKEVFASPLHF	TGTGCCAGCAGTGAAAAGGAGGTCTTTGCCTCACCCCTCCACTTT
TRBV11-2	TRBJ1-2	TRBD1	many	15	CASRPTGGLRYGYTF	TGTGCCAGCAGGCCTACAGGGGGCCTTCGATATGGCTACACCTTC
TRBV3-1	TRBJ1-4	NA	few	15	CASSSRDPTNEKLFF	TGTGCCAGCAGTTCCCGGGACCCAACTAATGAAAAACTGTTTTTT
TRBV5-1	TRBJ2-7	TRBD1	many	14	CASSPGTGLAAQYF	TGCGCCAGCAGCCCCGGGACAGGATTAGCCGCGCAGTACTTC
TRBV11-2	TRBJ2-1	NA	few	17	CASTQGGTGRPYNEQFF	TGTGCCAGCACCCAGGGGGGGACGGGTCGACCCTACAATGAGCAGTTCTTC
TRBV20-1	TRBJ2-3	TRBD2	NA	15	CSAKRAGGNTDTQYF	TGCAGTGCAAAAAGGGCGGGAGGAAACACAGATACGCAGTATTTT
TRBV20-1	TRBJ2-7	NA	NA	13	CSAREGLVDEQYF	TGCAGTGCTAGAGAAGGGCTAGTGGACGAGCAGTACTTC
TRBV30	TRBJ2-1	NA	many	14	CAWSGLVRGNEQFF	TGTGCCTGGAGTGGGTTAGTCAGGGGAAATGAGCAGTTCTTC
TRBV19	TRBJ2-3	TRBD2	NA	16	CASSIKAGMNTDTQYF	TGTGCCAGTAGTATCAAAGCGGGGATGAACACAGATACGCAGTATTTT
TRBV7-3	TRBJ2-7	NA	NA	14	CASSLTPQGYEQYF	TGTGCCAGCAGCTTAACGCCACAGGGATACGAGCAGTACTTC
TRBV12-3/TRBV12-4	TRBJ2-1	NA	many	16	CASSLFLGRENNEQFF	TGTGCCAGCAGTTTGTTTCTGGGCAGAGAGAACAATGAGCAGTTCTTC
TRBV5-1	TRBJ2-1	TRBD2	many	16	CASSTGLAGGYNEQFF	TGCGCCAGCAGCACGGGACTAGCGGGAGGATACAATGAGCAGTTCTTC
TRBV6-9	TRBJ2-7	NA	NA	13	CASSYVRDYEQYF	TGTGCCAGCAGTTACGTCAGGGACTACGAGCAGTACTTC
TRBV12-3/TRBV12-4	TRBJ1-5	NA	few	13	CASSLQGIQPQHF	TGTGCCAGCAGTCTACAGGGTATTCAGCCCCAGCATTTT
TRBV13	TRBJ1-1	TRBD1	NA	11	CASSQGARAFF	TGTGCCAGCAGCCAGGGGGCAAGAGCTTTCTTT
TRBV5-1	TRBJ1-2	NA	NA	15	CASSLSRQANYGYTF	TGCGCCAGCAGCCTTTCCAGACAGGCTAACTATGGCTACACCTTC
TRBV5-1	TRBJ1-6	TRBD1	many	16	CASSPYDRGDSSPLHF	TGCGCCAGCAGCCCGTATGACAGGGGAGACTCTTCACCCCTCCACTTT
TRBV9	TRBJ1-5	NA	many	15	CASSVDGGEHQPQHF	TGTGCCAGCAGCGTAGATGGGGGGGAGCATCAGCCCCAGCATTTT
TRBV2	TRBJ2-4	NA	few	16	CASSEDLGLAKNIQYF	TGTGCCAGCAGTGAAGACTTAGGGCTAGCCAAAAACATTCAGTACTTC